The source of this TCR beta chain is a study of T cells in Graves' hyperthyroidism and ophthalmopathy. Study context: Blood was drawn when the patient was first diagnosed and still untreated. Study-level results: Ophthalmopathy and stable hyperthyroidism were separated by a 13 V-J model.

The study enrolled patients aged 18 to 65 with newly diagnosed hyperthyroidism of under 2 months' duration. Source material for PBMCs was over 8 ml fresh peripheral blood. Trimming took 7 bases from V and 3 from J, leaving 18 bases between them. Germline assignment: CDR1 SNHLY and CDR2 FYNNEI. There are 15 residues in the CDR3. Regions amplified from RNA transcripts were the TCR beta CDR3 regions. With the HTBI primer set, the TCR CDR3 went through a first round of RT-PCR. TCRdb re-called the multiplex PCR reads through MiXCR, storing one row per CDR3 protein. The sample includes about 360,000 distinct CDR3 sequences, roughly 13% of them seen just once. This clonotype occurred many times. Its antigen is not identified.

Sequencing was done on a sample of blood. The clonotype comes from a woman aged 18-29 years with Graves' hyperthyroidism. The chain carries TRBV2 and TRBJ2-5; D is unclear. In DNA form, the CDR3 reads TGTGCCAGCACCCGGTACGGACCTACCAAAGAGACCCAGTACTTC. Its translation is CASTRYGPTKETQYF.